The present TCR beta chain was sequenced within a study of blood T cell repertoires in COVID-19. Across the whole study: COVID-19 samples, acute and convalescent, were from the United States, Italy and Spain. From T cells, B-cell-depleted T cells, or PBMCs came the material, which was cDNA or gDNA.

The authors' processing: Amplified reference gene primers provided the basis for estimating nucleated cell counts. Produced via immunoSEQ multiplex PCR; TCRdb's table is partial and in-frame only. V and J calls and clone size come straight from that table; D and trimming were deduced from the DNA. Of around 240,000 clones detected, roughly 80% appear once; the ten largest clones hold approximately 7.4%. J lost 5 bases, V lost 3 bases, and 2 bases had no gene match. CDR1 and CDR2 from the germline V gene are SGHTA and FQGNSA. The CDR3 is made up of 14 amino acids. The genes are TRBV7-2 and TRBJ2-5, with 11 bases lining up with TRBD2. Sequenced sample: peripheral blood. The sequence came from a woman aged 45 to 65 with acute or convalescent COVID-19. The CDR3 protein is CASSLGLAAETQYF. The CDR3 region has the DNA TGTGCCAGCAGCTTGGGACTAGCGGCTGAGACCCAGTACTTC. Complete variable domain (other parts from reference TRBV7-2 and TRBJ2-5): GAGVSQSPSNKVTEKGKDVELRCDPISGHTALYWYRQSLGQGLEFLIYFQGNSAPDKSGLPSDRFSAERTGGSVSTLTIQRTQQEDSAVYLCASSLGLAAETQYFGPGTRLLVL.